The 23 T cell receptor beta chains below were found in one sample sequenced in a study of sequential checkpoint blockade in melanoma. Treatment: randomized to nivolumab then ipilimumab (arm A) or the reverse (arm B). Repertoires were generated with immunoSEQ multiplex PCR, while TCRdb's copy carries only in-frame clones and drops some. The sample has 9,500 to 15,000 clones; 82% are singletons. Sequencing was performed on CD8+ T cells sorted from blood (inferred from file names), taken from a patient given nivolumab and ipilimumab in sequence. The receptors come from a human donor with melanoma.

The V gene is TRBV2, the J gene TRBJ2-6, with D possibly matching TRBD1 (8 bases). The CDR3 runs 15 residues. Per the germline V gene, CDR1 is SNHLY and CDR2 is FYNNEI. With 5 bases removed from V and 4 bases from J, the gap between germline ends came to 12 bases. CDR3 sequence (DNA): TGTGCCAGCAGTACAGGGGGGGAAGGGGCCAACGTCCTGACTTTC. Protein sequence: CASSTGGEGANVLTF. Full variable domain (rest looked up from reference TRBV2 and TRBJ2-6): EPEVTQTPSHQVTQMGQEVILRCVPISNHLYFYWYRQILGQKVEFLVSFYNNEISEKSEIFDDQFSVERPDGSNFTLKIRSTKLEDSAMYFCASSTGGEGANVLTFGAGSRLTVL.

The chain uses TRBV29-1 and TRBJ2-1; tentative D call: TRBD2 (6 bases). Germline CDR1 reads SQVTM; CDR2 reads ANQGSEA. This CDR3 spans 13 amino acids. With 4 bases removed from V and 5 bases from J, the gap between germline ends came to 12 bases. This chain's CDR3 is CSVVGGDDNEQFF. The CDR3 bases are TGCAGCGTTGTAGGCGGGGATGACAATGAGCAGTTCTTC.

The rearrangement links TRBV7-8 to TRBJ2-7; D is perhaps TRBD2 (5 bases). Trimming removed 1 base at V and 0 bases at J, with 7 bases between. The CDR3 is 14 residues long. Germline V CDR1 and CDR2: SGHVS, FQNEAQ. In nucleotides, the CDR3 is TGTGCCAGCAGCTTAGGGGCGGGCTCCTACGAGCAGTACTTC. It translates to CASSLGAGSYEQYF.

This chain links TRBV19 with TRBJ1-2; 9 bases are shared with TRBD1. The CDR3 spans 15 residues. With V trimmed by 6 bases and J by 4 bases, 9 bases remained unmatched. Per the germline V gene, CDR1 is LNHDA and CDR2 is SQIVND (reference sequence). The CDR3 protein is CASRQGAASAYGYTF. For the CDR3, the DNA is TGTGCCAGTAGACAGGGGGCGGCTTCTGCCTATGGCTACACCTTC.

This sequence joins TRBV7-8 and TRBJ2-7; 10 positions agree with TRBD2. CDR1 is SGHVS, CDR2 FQNEAQ, per germline. The CDR3 sequence is 15 residues long. J lost 0 bases, V lost 4 bases, and 3 bases had no gene match. The CDR3 region is CASSSWTSGSYEQYF. CDR3 DNA sequence: TGTGCCAGCAGCTCTTGGACTAGCGGCTCCTACGAGCAGTACTTC. The full variable domain, completed using reference TRBV7-8 and TRBJ2-7, is GAGVSQSPRYKVAKRGQDVALRCDPISGHVSLFWYQQALGQGPEFLTYFQNEAQLDKSGLPSDRFFAERPEGSVSTLKIQRTQQEDSAVYLCASSSWTSGSYEQYFGPGTRLTVT.

The rearrangement uses TRBV29-1 and TRBJ1-3; 7 bases agree with TRBD1. Germline assignment: CDR1 SQVTM and CDR2 ANQGSEA. V shed 3 bases and J 3 bases; nucleotides not matched to a gene: 8. This CDR3 spans 15 amino acids. CDR3 DNA: TGCAGCGTTGAGGAAACGGGACAGCGTGGAAACACCATATATTTT. This translates into CSVEETGQRGNTIYF.

The chain couples TRBV29-1 to TRBJ2-5, with TRBD1 matching over 11 bases. The last part of the DNA fits TRBJ2-7 better; the J call may be wrong. From germline, CDR1 is SQVTM and CDR2 ANQGSEA. The CDR3 covers 15 residues. The CDR3 is CSVGPGQGVLYEQYF. The DNA for the CDR3 is TGCAGCGTAGGCCCGGGACAGGGGGTTTTGTACGAGCAGTACTTC.

This clone was seen once. This chain connects TRBV27 to TRBJ1-1; D is possibly TRBD1 (6 bases). V was cut by 4 bases and J by 4 bases, with 16 bases left in between. The germline CDR1 and CDR2 sequences are MNHEY and SMNVEV (reference sequence). CDR3 length equals 15 residues. CDR3 bases: TGTGCCAGCAGTTCCCTACAGGGATTAGTCACTGAAGCTTTCTTT. Encoded protein: CASSSLQGLVTEAFF.

The chain is built from TRBV7-9 and TRBJ2-1; TRBD2 matches at 7 bases. Germline assignment: CDR1 SEHNR and CDR2 FQNEAQ (reference sequence). This CDR3 is built from 15 residues. J lost 3 bases, V lost 3 bases, and 5 bases had no gene match. The CDR3 DNA follows: TGTGCCAGCAGCTTTTCCGGGGAGGGCTACAATGAGCAGTTCTTC. Translated, it gives CASSFSGEGYNEQFF.

The chain is built from TRBV7-6 and TRBJ2-7; 9 nucleotides line up with TRBD1. The junction had 9 bases not matched to a gene; V was cut back by 5 bases and J by 4 bases. The CDR3 is made up of 15 amino acids. The germline CDR1 and CDR2 sequences are SGHVS and FNYEAQ. This chain's CDR3 is CASSQSRTGEYEQYF. The CDR3 DNA reads TGTGCCAGCAGCCAAAGCAGGACAGGGGAATACGAGCAGTACTTC.

The V and J genes are TRBV30 and TRBJ1-3; D not resolved. The CDR3 extends over 15 amino acids. Germline loops: CDR1 GTSNPN, CDR2 SVGIG (reference sequence). V was trimmed by 3 bases and J by 4 bases, leaving 16 bases between them. The chain's CDR3 is CAWRVGQTPGNTIYF. In DNA, the CDR3 is TGTGCCTGGAGGGTAGGCCAGACTCCCGGAAACACCATATATTTT. Full variable domain (outside the CDR3, taken from reference TRBV30 and TRBJ1-3): SQTIHQWPATLVQPVGSPLSLECTVEGTSNPNLYWYRQAAGRGLQLLFYSVGIGQISSEVPQNLSASRPQDRQFILSSKKLLLSDSGFYLCAWRVGQTPGNTIYFGEGSWLTVV.

The chain employs TRBV18 and TRBJ1-2, with 7 bases that match TRBD1. This CDR3 has 18 amino acids. The germline CDR1 and CDR2 sequences are KGHSH and LQKENI. J lost 5 bases, V lost 0 bases, and 15 bases had no gene match. The DNA for the CDR3 is TGTGCCAGCTCACCACCGGGGGCTCACCGGGACAGCTTTTATGGCTACACCTTC. Residues: CASSPPGAHRDSFYGYTF.

The rearrangement joins TRBV6-1 to TRBJ2-5, with 12 bases lining up with TRBD2. Germline trimming cut 1 base from V and 1 base from J; bases unmatched to any gene: 4. This CDR3 contains 17 residues. Per the germline V gene, CDR1 is MNHNS and CDR2 is SASEGT. CDR3 nucleotides: TGTGCCAGCAGTGAAGTGACTAGCGGGGGACCCCAAGAGACCCAGTACTTC. It yields the protein CASSEVTSGGPQETQYF.

On this clone: The junction and the germline gene differ at one end; a read error may be behind it. V and J are TRBV30 and TRBJ2-7; tentative D call: TRBD2 (6 bases). Germline CDR1 GTSNPN, CDR2 SVGIG (reference sequence). The CDR3 covers 15 residues. CDR3 region: CAWRGGRKPPYERYF. As DNA, the CDR3 is TGTGCCTGGAGGGGAGGACGTAAGCCCCCCTACGAGCGGTACTTC.

The chain is built from TRBV4-1 and TRBJ2-7, with 8 bases lining up with TRBD1. The V gene's germline CDR1 is MGHRA and CDR2 YSYEKL. The CDR3 length is 16 residues. With V trimmed by 2 bases and J by 4 bases, 10 bases remained unmatched. CDR3 amino acids: CASSQPAGGAKYEQYF. CDR3 DNA sequence: TGCGCCAGCAGCCAACCGGCAGGGGGCGCGAAATACGAGCAGTACTTC.

This chain uses TRBV10-3 with TRBJ2-1, with TRBD2 identical over 12 bases. CDR1 is ENHRY, CDR2 SYGVKD, per germline. Trimming took 8 bases from V and 6 from J; bases not matched to a gene: 5. The CDR3 covers 14 residues. The CDR3 sequence is CAIEKGLAGNEQFF. CDR3 nucleotides: TGTGCCATCGAGAAGGGACTAGCGGGCAATGAGCAGTTCTTC.

The rearrangement links TRBV13 to TRBJ2-7, with 7 bases that match TRBD1. The germline V gene has CDR1 PRHDT and CDR2 FYEKMQ (reference sequence). With 0 bases clipped from V and 11 bases from J, the junction kept 7 bases outside the gene matches. The CDR3 contains 13 residues. CDR3 DNA: TGTGCCAGCAGCTTAGGCCTCCACCAGGGGGAGTACTTC. This codes for CASSLGLHQGEYF.

The chain links TRBV28 to TRBJ1-2, with a weak D call TRBD1 (6 bases). Germline CDR1 reads MDHEN; CDR2 reads SYDVKM. V was cut by 5 bases and J by 2 bases, with 12 bases left in between. CDR3 length equals 14 residues. The chain's CDR3 is CASSPGQINYGYTF. The DNA for the CDR3 is TGTGCCAGCAGTCCAGGACAGATAAACTATGGCTACACCTTC.

J is TRBJ2-3 and V is TRBV27, with D uncertain. The V and J ends lost 3 bases and 1 base respectively, with 5 bases between them. This CDR3 contains 13 residues. Per the germline V gene, CDR1 is MNHEY and CDR2 is SMNVEV (reference sequence). This CDR3 is CASSFHGTDTQYF. The CDR3 DNA follows: TGTGCCAGCAGTTTCCATGGCACAGATACGCAGTATTTT.

J is TRBJ1-6 and V is TRBV5-1; D is unclear. Between the trimmed V and J ends, which lost 0 bases and 11 bases, there was a span of 15 bases. Germline CDR1 is SGHRS and CDR2 is YFSETQ. The CDR3 is made up of 15 amino acids. The DNA for the CDR3 is TGCGCCAGCAGCTTGGTATCAGGTGGTTCGGCACCCCTCCACTTT. As protein: CASSLVSGGSAPLHF.

The J gene is TRBJ2-2, the V gene TRBV11-2, with D tentatively TRBD1 (7 bases). The V gene lost 3 bases and the J gene lost 8 bases, with 19 bases spanning the gap. Germline CDR1 is SGHAT and CDR2 is FQNNGV. The CDR3 runs 16 residues. The CDR3 loop reads CASSFGPYRGGGELFF. The CDR3 DNA follows: TGTGCCAGCAGCTTTGGCCCTTACAGGGGAGGAGGGGAGCTGTTTTTT.

The J gene is TRBJ1-5, the V gene TRBV1. TRBV1 is a known pseudogene. CDR3 length: 16 residues. The CDR3 DNA sequence: TGCACCAGCAGCCAAGAACCCATGAGGGGCAATCAGCCCCAGCATTTT. It specifies CTSSQEPMRGNQPQHF.

This chain uses TRBV19 with TRBJ2-7; 14 bases map to TRBD2. The CDR3 sequence is 15 residues long. The V and J ends lost 5 bases and 4 bases, in that order; junction bases with no gene match: 4. Per the germline V gene, CDR1 is LNHDA and CDR2 is SQIVND (reference sequence). CDR3 DNA sequence: TGTGCCAGTAGTGTAGGACTAGCGGGAGGTTACGAGCAGTACTTC. Residues: CASSVGLAGGYEQYF.